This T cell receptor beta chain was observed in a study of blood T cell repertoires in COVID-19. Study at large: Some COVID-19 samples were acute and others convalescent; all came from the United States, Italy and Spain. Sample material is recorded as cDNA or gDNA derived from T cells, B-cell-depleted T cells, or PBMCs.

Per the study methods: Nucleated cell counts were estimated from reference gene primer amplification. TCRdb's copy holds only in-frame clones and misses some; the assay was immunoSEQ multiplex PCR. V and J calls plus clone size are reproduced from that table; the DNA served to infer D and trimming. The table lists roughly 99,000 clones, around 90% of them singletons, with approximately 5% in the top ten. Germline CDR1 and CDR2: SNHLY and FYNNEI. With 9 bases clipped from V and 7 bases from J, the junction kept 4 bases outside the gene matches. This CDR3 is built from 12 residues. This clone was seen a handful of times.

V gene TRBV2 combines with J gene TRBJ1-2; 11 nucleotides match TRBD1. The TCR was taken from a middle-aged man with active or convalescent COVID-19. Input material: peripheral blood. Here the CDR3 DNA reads TGTGCCAGTGGACAGGGGGCGGCTGGCTACACCTTC. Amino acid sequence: CASGQGAAGYTF. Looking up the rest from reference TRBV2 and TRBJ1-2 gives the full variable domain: EPEVTQTPSHQVTQMGQEVILRCVPISNHLYFYWYRQILGQKVEFLVSFYNNEISEKSEIFDDQFSVERPDGSNFTLKIRSTKLEDSAMYFCASGQGAAGYTFGSGTRLTVV.